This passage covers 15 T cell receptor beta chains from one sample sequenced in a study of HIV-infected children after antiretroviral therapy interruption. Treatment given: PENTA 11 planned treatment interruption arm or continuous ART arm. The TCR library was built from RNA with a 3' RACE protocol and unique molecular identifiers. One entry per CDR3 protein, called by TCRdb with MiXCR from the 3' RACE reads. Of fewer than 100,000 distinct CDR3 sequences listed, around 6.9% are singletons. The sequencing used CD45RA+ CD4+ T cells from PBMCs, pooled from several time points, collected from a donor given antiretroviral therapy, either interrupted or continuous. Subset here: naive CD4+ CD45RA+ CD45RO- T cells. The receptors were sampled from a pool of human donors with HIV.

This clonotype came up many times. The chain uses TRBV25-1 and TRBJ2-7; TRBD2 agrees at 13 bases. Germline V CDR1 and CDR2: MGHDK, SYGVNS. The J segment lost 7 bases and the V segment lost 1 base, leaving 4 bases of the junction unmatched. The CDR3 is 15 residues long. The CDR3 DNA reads TGTGCCAGCAGTGAATCGGGACTAGCGGGGAGAGAGCAGTACTTC. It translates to CASSESGLAGREQYF.

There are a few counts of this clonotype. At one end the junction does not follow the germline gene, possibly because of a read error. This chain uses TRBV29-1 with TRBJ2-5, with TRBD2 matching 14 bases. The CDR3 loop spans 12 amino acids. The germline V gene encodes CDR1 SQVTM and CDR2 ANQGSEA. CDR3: CSVERGLAGVNF. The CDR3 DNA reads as TGCAGCGTTGAAAGGGGACTAGCGGGGGTGAACTTC.

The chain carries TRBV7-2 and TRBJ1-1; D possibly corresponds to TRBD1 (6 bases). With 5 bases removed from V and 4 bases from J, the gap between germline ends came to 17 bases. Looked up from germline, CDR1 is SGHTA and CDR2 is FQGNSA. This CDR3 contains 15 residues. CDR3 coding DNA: TGTGCCAGCAGCGGATACAGGGAGGTGGGCACTGAAGCTTTCTTT. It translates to CASSGYREVGTEAFF.

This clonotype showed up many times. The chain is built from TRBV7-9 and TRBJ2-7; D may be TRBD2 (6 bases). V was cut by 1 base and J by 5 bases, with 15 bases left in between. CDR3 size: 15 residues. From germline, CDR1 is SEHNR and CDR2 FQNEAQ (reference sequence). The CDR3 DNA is TGTGCCAGCAGCTTAGATCTAGCGCTAGGCAACGAGCAGTACTTC. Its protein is CASSLDLALGNEQYF.

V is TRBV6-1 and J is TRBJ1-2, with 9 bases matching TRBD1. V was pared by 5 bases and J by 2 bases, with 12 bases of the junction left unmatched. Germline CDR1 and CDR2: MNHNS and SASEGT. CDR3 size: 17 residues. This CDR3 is CASSLVAGGQGNYGYTF. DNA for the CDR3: TGTGCCAGCAGTCTCGTAGCAGGGGGACAGGGAAACTATGGCTACACCTTC.

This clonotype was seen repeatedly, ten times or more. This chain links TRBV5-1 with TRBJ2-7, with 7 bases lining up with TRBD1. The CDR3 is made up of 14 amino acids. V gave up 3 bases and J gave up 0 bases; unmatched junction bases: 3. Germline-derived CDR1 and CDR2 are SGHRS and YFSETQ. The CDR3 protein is CASSSDRSSYEQYF. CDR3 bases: TGCGCCAGCAGCTCGGACAGGAGCTCCTACGAGCAGTACTTC.

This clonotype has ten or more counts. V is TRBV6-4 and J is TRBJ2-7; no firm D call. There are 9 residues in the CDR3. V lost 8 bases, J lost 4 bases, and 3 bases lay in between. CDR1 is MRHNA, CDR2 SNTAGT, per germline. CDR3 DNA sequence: TGTGCCAGCTGTTACGAGCAGTACTTC. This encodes CASCYEQYF.

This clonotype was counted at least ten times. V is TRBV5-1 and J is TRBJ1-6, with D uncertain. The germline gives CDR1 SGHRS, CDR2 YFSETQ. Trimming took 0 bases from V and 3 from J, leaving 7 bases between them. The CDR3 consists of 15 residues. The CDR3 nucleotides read TGCGCCAGCAGCTTGGGCAGCCTCTATAATTCACCCCTCCACTTT. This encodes CASSLGSLYNSPLHF. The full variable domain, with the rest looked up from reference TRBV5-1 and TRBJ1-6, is KAGVTQTPRYLIKTRGQQVTLSCSPISGHRSVSWYQQTPGQGLQFLFEYFSETQRNKGNFPGRFSGRQFSNSRSEMNVSTLELGDSALYLCASSLGSLYNSPLHFGNGTRLTVT.

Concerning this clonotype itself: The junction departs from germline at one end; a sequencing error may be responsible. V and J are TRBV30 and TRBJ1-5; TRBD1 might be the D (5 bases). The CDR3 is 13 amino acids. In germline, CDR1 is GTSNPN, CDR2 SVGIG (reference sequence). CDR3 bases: TGTACCTGGAGCGGGGCGAGCAATCGGCCCCAGCATTTT. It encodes CTWSGASNRPQHF.

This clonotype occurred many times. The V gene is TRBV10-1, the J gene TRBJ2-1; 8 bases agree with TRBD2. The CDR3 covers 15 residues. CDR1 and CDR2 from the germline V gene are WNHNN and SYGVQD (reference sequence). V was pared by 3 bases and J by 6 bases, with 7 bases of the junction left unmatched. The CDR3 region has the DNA TGCGCCAGCAGTGATAGCGGGGTCGGGAGCAATGAGCAGTTCTTC. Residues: CASSDSGVGSNEQFF.

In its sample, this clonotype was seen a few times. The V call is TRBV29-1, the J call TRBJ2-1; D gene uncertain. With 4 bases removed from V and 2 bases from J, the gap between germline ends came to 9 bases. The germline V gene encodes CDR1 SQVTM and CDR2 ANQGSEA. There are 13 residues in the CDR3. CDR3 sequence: CSVVGLTYNEQFF. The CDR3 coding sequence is TGCAGCGTTGTCGGGCTGACCTACAATGAGCAGTTCTTC.

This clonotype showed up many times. CDR3 nucleotide sequence: TGTGCCAGTAGTCTAGGGGCGAGCGTCAATGAGCAGTTCTTC. Residues: CASSLGASVNEQFF. The chain uses TRBV19 and TRBJ2-1; TRBD1 is a possible D gene (5 bases). From germline, CDR1 is LNHDA and CDR2 SQIVND (reference sequence). CDR3 length: 14 residues. Deletions cut 5 bases from V and 6 bases from J, with 14 bases between.

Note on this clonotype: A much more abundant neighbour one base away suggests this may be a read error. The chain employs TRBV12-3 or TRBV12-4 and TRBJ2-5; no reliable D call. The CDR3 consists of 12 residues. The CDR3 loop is CVSSLPEETQYF. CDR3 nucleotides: TGTGTCAGCAGTCTCCCGGAAGAGACCCAGTACTTC.

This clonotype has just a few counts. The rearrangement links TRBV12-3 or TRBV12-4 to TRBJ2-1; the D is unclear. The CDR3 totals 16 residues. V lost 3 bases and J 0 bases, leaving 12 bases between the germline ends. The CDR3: CASSFGKGYSYNEQFF. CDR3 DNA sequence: TGTGCCAGCAGTTTCGGTAAGGGATACTCCTACAATGAGCAGTTCTTC.

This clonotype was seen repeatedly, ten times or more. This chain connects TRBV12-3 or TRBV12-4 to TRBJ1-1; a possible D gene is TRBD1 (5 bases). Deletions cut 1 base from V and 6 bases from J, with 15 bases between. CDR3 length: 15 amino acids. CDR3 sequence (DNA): TGTGCCAGCAGTTTAGTCCTTACGGGGGTATCTGAAGCTTTCTTT. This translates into CASSLVLTGVSEAFF.